The sample holds many counts of the clone carrying this T cell receptor beta chain. Its antigen remains unknown. This specimen comes from a study of CD8 T cells in ankylosing spondylitis. The study, taken as a whole, reports: Matched ankylosing spondylitis synovial fluid reportedly showed significant enrichment of disease-linked clones.

The CDR3 extends over 15 amino acids. CDR1 SGDLS and CDR2 YYNGEE come from the germline V gene. Germline trimming cut 3 bases from V and 1 base from J; bases unmatched to any gene: 3. TCRdb analysed the 5' RACE reads with MiXCR anew, one entry per CDR3 protein. The table records around 130,000 distinct CDR3 sequences, about 6.4% of them present only once. The chain uses TRBV9 and TRBJ2-2; 7 bases are a match to TRBD1. Sequenced: blood, either unsorted or a sorted T cell fraction (not recorded which). The clonotype was recovered from a male donor with ankylosing spondylitis or in good health (not recorded which). The CDR3 loop is CASSDGQENTGELFF. The CDR3 nucleotides are TGTGCCAGCAGCGACGGACAGGAGAACACCGGGGAGCTGTTTTTT.